The rows below give T cell receptor beta chains drawn from one sample of a study of OX40 agonist ivuxolimab in advanced cancers. Using immunoSEQ multiplex PCR, the repertoire was profiled, and TCRdb retains in-frame clones only, with some absent. The repertoire consists of around 42,000 clones, with about 87% occurring once and the leading ten covering approximately 23%. This specimen was CD4+ or CD8+ T cells sorted from blood, taken in a trial of the OX40 agonist ivuxolimab. All receptors derive from an adult with an advanced solid tumor such as melanoma, head and neck, liver or kidney cancer. Both conserved end residues are part of each CDR3. D genes are given only for firm matches. The size field is filled for only some rows; it gives once, few, many or a size class.

clone size | J gene | V gene | D gene | CDR3 DNA | CDR3 protein
- | TRBJ2-3 | TRBV19 | - | TGTGCCAGTAGTATCGGGGCGGGACGCACAGATACGCAGTATTTT | CASSIGAGRTDTQYF
- | TRBJ1-2 | TRBV6-5 | - | TGTGCCAGCAGTTACTCGGAGACAGCCAACTATGGCTACACCTTC | CASSYSETANYGYTF
- | TRBJ2-1 | TRBV10-2 | TRBD1 | TGCGCCAGCAGTACCTCGGGACAGGGGTACAATGAGCAGTTCTTC | CASSTSGQGYNEQFF
- | TRBJ2-5 | TRBV9 | - | TGTGCCAGCAGCGTAGGGGGAGACCAAGAGACCCAGTACTTC | CASSVGGDQETQYF
- | TRBJ2-1 | TRBV19 | - | TGTGCCAGTAGTGGCTGGAATACTAACAATGAGCAGTTCTTC | CASSGWNTNNEQFF
- | TRBJ2-7 | TRBV19 | - | TGTGCCAGTAGTATCGTCGGGTGGTACGAGCAGTACTTC | CASSIVGWYEQYF
- | TRBJ2-5 | TRBV27 | - | TGTGCCAGCAGCTCTATCGATCAACAAGAGACCCAGTACTTC | CASSSIDQQETQYF
- | TRBJ2-5 | TRBV7-9 | - | TGTGCCAGCAGCTTAGACGTCAGCCAAGAGACCCAGTACTTC | CASSLDVSQETQYF
- | TRBJ2-1 | TRBV7-9 | - | TGTGCCAGCAGCTTAGCGCCCGGCGCCGAGGAGCAGTTCTTC | CASSLAPGAEEQFF
- | TRBJ1-1 | TRBV2 | - | TGTGCCAGCGAAGGGGATCGGACTGAAGCTTTCTTT | CASEGDRTEAFF
once | TRBJ1-4 | TRBV29-1 | TRBD1 | TGCAGCGGAAAGGACAGGCCTAATGAAAAACTGTTTTTT | CSGKDRPNEKLFF
- | TRBJ2-3 | TRBV7-6 | - | TGTGCCAGCAGCTTAGACGTGGGAGAGACAGATACGCAGTATTTT | CASSLDVGETDTQYF
few | TRBJ2-7 | TRBV6-1 | - | TGTGCCAGCAGTGAAGCTGTAAGGGACATAACCTACGAGCAGTACTTC | CASSEAVRDITYEQYF
- | TRBJ1-1 | TRBV9 | - | TGTGCCAGCAGCGTAGCTACGGCAGGGCCTGAAGCTTTCTTT | CASSVATAGPEAFF
- | TRBJ2-7 | TRBV13 | - | TGTGCCAGCAGCTCCGGAGCCCCCTACGAGCAGTACTTC | CASSSGAPYEQYF
- | TRBJ2-1 | TRBV10-3 | TRBD2 | TGTGCCATCAGTGAGTTCCCGGGGGGTTTGGGAGAGGATGAGCAGTTCTTC | CAISEFPGGLGEDEQFF
- | TRBJ1-1 | TRBV6-6 | - | TGTGCCAGCTCCGGCGACACACGGGTTACGGACACTGAAGCTTTCTTT | CASSGDTRVTDTEAFF
- | TRBJ2-5 | TRBV5-6 | - | TGTGCCAGCAGCACCGAAGACCGGGGGTACCAAGAGACCCAGTACTTC | CASSTEDRGYQETQYF
- | TRBJ2-2 | TRBV5-8 | TRBD1 | TGTGCCAGCAGCTCGGGACAGCACACCGGGGAGCTGTTTTTT | CASSSGQHTGELFF
once | TRBJ2-7 | TRBV5-5 | - | TGTGCCAGCAGCCCTCTGGCAGGGTACTACGAGCAGTACTTC | CASSPLAGYYEQYF
- | TRBJ2-5 | TRBV6-1 | - | TGTGCCAGCAGTAGGACCCAGTACTTC | CASSRTQYF
- | TRBJ2-7 | TRBV28 | TRBD1 | TGTGCCAGCACGGACAGGGGGGGAAGCTACGAGCAGTACTTC | CASTDRGGSYEQYF
- | TRBJ2-2 | TRBV28 | TRBD1 | TGTGCCAGCATAACAGGGGTGACCGGGGAGCTGTTTTTT | CASITGVTGELFF
- | TRBJ2-7 | TRBV15 | - | TGTGCCACCAGCTGGGCCTGGGACCAGGGTAGGGACGAGCAGTACTTC | CATSWAWDQGRDEQYF
- | TRBJ2-3 | TRBV11-2 | - | TGTGCCAGCAGCTTAGACGGACAGTTCACAGATACGCAGTATTTT | CASSLDGQFTDTQYF
- | TRBJ2-2 | TRBV28 | - | TGTGCCAGCAGTCTCACCGGGAGCACCGGGGAGCTGTTTTTT | CASSLTGSTGELFF
- | TRBJ2-3 | TRBV5-1 | - | TGCGCCAGCAGCGACGGCACAGATACGCAGTATTTT | CASSDGTDTQYF
- | TRBJ2-5 | TRBV9 | - | TGTGCCAGCAGTGAGGGGGGACAAGAGACCCAGTACTTC | CASSEGGQETQYF
once | TRBJ1-5 | TRBV7-9 | - | TGTGCCAGCAGCTTAGATGGGCTTGGGGATCAGCCCCAGCATTTT | CASSLDGLGDQPQHF
- | TRBJ2-3 | TRBV4-1 | TRBD2 | TGCGCCAGCAGCCTAGCCGTGGCGGGAGAGGACGGAGATACGCAGTATTTT | CASSLAVAGEDGDTQYF
- | TRBJ2-4 | TRBV7-8 | - | TGTGCCAGCAGCTTAGTAGGGGGACTAGCCAAAAACATTCAGTACTTC | CASSLVGGLAKNIQYF
few | TRBJ2-1 | TRBV7-8 | TRBD2 | TGTGCCAGCAGCTTAGAAGGAGCGGGAGCAAGAGAGGAGCAGTTCTTC | CASSLEGAGAREEQFF
- | TRBJ1-1 | TRBV13 | - | TGTGCCAGCAGCTTAGTCGGGGGGAACACTGAAGCTTTCTTT | CASSLVGGNTEAFF
- | TRBJ2-5 | TRBV7-9 | TRBD1 | TGTGCCAGCAGCGACGGACAGGGGCACCAAGAGACCCAGTACTTC | CASSDGQGHQETQYF
- | TRBJ2-7 | TRBV7-9 | TRBD1 | TGTGCCAGCAGCCGCCCCGACAGGGCGCCCTACGAGCAGTACTTC | CASSRPDRAPYEQYF
- | TRBJ2-7 | TRBV5-1 | - | TGCGCCAGCAGCTTGGTAGGCGGACCAAACTACGAGCAGTACTTC | CASSLVGGPNYEQYF
- | TRBJ2-7 | TRBV4-2 | TRBD2 | TGTGCCAGCGGGGATTCCGGGACTAGGACGGACGAGCAGTACTTC | CASGDSGTRTDEQYF
few | TRBJ1-2 | TRBV18 | - | TGTGCCAGCTCAACGGAGTCACTCTATGGCTACACCTTC | CASSTESLYGYTF
- | TRBJ1-2 | TRBV28 | TRBD1 | TGTGCCAGCAGCACAGGGGGCGGGTATGGCTACACCTTC | CASSTGGGYGYTF
- | TRBJ2-1 | TRBV27 | TRBD2 | TGTGCCAGCAGTTTCAGCGGGAGCTCCTACAATGAGCAGTTCTTC | CASSFSGSSYNEQFF
once | TRBJ2-3 | TRBV5-1 | TRBD2 | TGCGCCAGCAGCTCCGGACTAGCGGGAGGGGACACAGATACGCAGTATTTT | CASSSGLAGGDTDTQYF
- | TRBJ2-6 | TRBV2 | - | TGTGCCAGCAGTGGGGAGATGTTGGGGGCCAACGTCCTGACTTTC | CASSGEMLGANVLTF
- | TRBJ2-5 | TRBV7-9 | TRBD1 | TGTGCCAGCAGCTTAGTCGGGACAGGGGGCGCGGAGACCCAGTACTTC | CASSLVGTGGAETQYF
- | TRBJ2-5 | TRBV28 | - | TGTGCCAGCAGTCCTCTAGCGAACCAAGAGACCCAGTACTTC | CASSPLANQETQYF
- | TRBJ1-2 | TRBV7-3 | - | TGTGCCAGCACCCGATATGGCTACACCTTC | CASTRYGYTF
once | TRBJ2-7 | TRBV11-2 | TRBD1 | TGTGCCAGCAGCTTAGATCGGGGACAGGGGCACTCCGAGCAGTACTTC | CASSLDRGQGHSEQYF